The 25 T cell receptor beta chains given below trace back to one sample, sequenced in a study of blood T cell repertoires in COVID-19. Clones were read by immunoSEQ multiplex PCR, and TCRdb kept only the in-frame ones, dropping some. The data contain hundreds of thousands of clones, about 90% of them singletons. Sample: peripheral blood. The receptors derive from a woman aged 30 to 39 with COVID-19, enrolled during active disease.

The chain has TRBV19 and TRBJ1-2; no clear D gene. The germline CDR1 and CDR2 sequences are LNHDA and SQIVND (reference sequence). This CDR3 is built from 13 residues. The V end was cut by 3 bases, the J end by 1 base, with 6 bases between. The CDR3 nucleotides read TGTGCCAGTAGTATGACGGGTAACTATGGCTACACCTTC. This encodes CASSMTGNYGYTF.

V is TRBV10-3 and J is TRBJ1-2, with TRBD1 identical over 11 bases. This CDR3 is 12 amino acids long. Looked up from germline, CDR1 is ENHRY and CDR2 is SYGVKD. Trimming at V came to 8 bases and at J to 8 bases, leaving 4 bases not matched to a gene. The CDR3 region has the DNA TGTGCCATCGGGACAGGGGGTAGGGGCTACACCTTC. Translating gives CAIGTGGRGYTF.

This clone was counted only a few times. J is TRBJ1-1 and V is TRBV19, with a possible D match to TRBD1 (6 bases). Looked up from germline, CDR1 is LNHDA and CDR2 is SQIVND (reference sequence). This CDR3 spans 14 amino acids. The V and J ends lost 5 bases and 5 bases respectively, with 15 bases between them. The CDR3 reads CASSLGAAETEAFF. CDR3 sequence (DNA): TGTGCCAGTAGTTTGGGGGCTGCGGAGACTGAAGCTTTCTTT. Full variable domain (missing parts from reference TRBV19 and TRBJ1-1): DGGITQSPKYLFRKEGQNVTLSCEQNLNHDAMYWYRQDPGQGLRLIYYSQIVNDFQKGDIAEGYSVSREKKESFPLTVTSAQKNPTAFYLCASSLGAAETEAFFGQGTRLTVV.

The V call is TRBV18, the J call TRBJ2-1; tentative D call: TRBD2 (6 bases). The length of the CDR3 is 15 residues. Germline lookup yields CDR1 KGHSH and CDR2 LQKENI. With 3 bases removed from V and 6 bases from J, the gap between germline ends came to 15 bases. The CDR3 loop is CASSPRAGGSNEQFF. For the CDR3, the DNA is TGTGCCAGCTCACCCCGGGCCGGGGGAAGCAATGAGCAGTTCTTC. The complete variable domain, with remaining parts taken from reference TRBV18 and TRBJ2-1, reads NAGVMQNPRHLVRRRGQEARLRCSPMKGHSHVYWYRQLPEEGLKFMVYLQKENIIDESGMPKERFSAEFPKEGPSILRIQQVVRGDSAAYFCASSPRAGGSNEQFFGPGTRLTVL.

The rearrangement joins TRBV30 to TRBJ2-1; TRBD2 matches at 14 bases. After removal of 8 bases from V and 6 bases from J, the junction contained 3 bases not matched to a gene. Germline CDR1 GTSNPN, CDR2 SVGIG (reference sequence). This CDR3 comprises 13 residues. The CDR3 DNA follows: TGTGCCGGGACTAGCGGGAGTGGCAATGAGCAGTTCTTC. It translates to CAGTSGSGNEQFF.

This chain links TRBV28 with TRBJ1-5; a weak D match, TRBD1 (5 bases). Trimming removed 4 bases at V and 3 bases at J, with 16 bases between. The CDR3 sequence is 16 residues long. The V gene's germline CDR1 is MDHEN and CDR2 SYDVKM. The CDR3 spells CASSSLDSIVNQPQHF. CDR3 bases: TGTGCCAGCAGTTCACTCGACAGTATCGTCAATCAGCCCCAGCATTTT.

A single count supports this clone. The chain recombines TRBV7-9 with TRBJ2-7; 9 bases map to TRBD2. Germline lookup yields CDR1 SEHNR and CDR2 FQNEAQ (reference sequence). This CDR3 spans 14 amino acids. The trim removed 1 base at V and 6 bases at J, leaving 4 bases unmatched. This chain's CDR3 is CASSLEAGGSEQYF. The CDR3 region has the DNA TGTGCCAGCAGCTTAGAAGCGGGAGGAAGCGAGCAGTACTTC.

The chain has TRBV15 and TRBJ2-7, with a weak D call TRBD1 (5 bases). Germline V lookup: CDR1 LNHNV, CDR2 YYDKDF (reference sequence). This CDR3 is 14 amino acids long. Trimming removed 3 bases from V and 4 bases from J, with 13 bases in between. The CDR3 sequence: CATSRGGASYEQYF. In DNA form, the CDR3 reads TGTGCCACCAGCAGGGGTGGGGCTTCGTACGAGCAGTACTTC.

This clone was counted between two and nine times. The chain employs TRBV4-1 and TRBJ1-4; TRBD1 agrees at 9 bases. The CDR3 loop spans 15 amino acids. The germline V gene has CDR1 MGHRA and CDR2 YSYEKL. Losses at the gene ends were 0 bases for V and 7 bases for J; bases not matched to a gene: 3. In DNA, the CDR3 is TGCGCCAGCAGCCAAGATGGGACAGGGAGTGAAAAACTGTTTTTT. Translated: CASSQDGTGSEKLFF.

The CDR3: CASSRGPGELFF. CDR3 sequence (DNA): TGTGCCAGCAGCAGGGGGCCCGGGGAGCTGTTTTTT. The chain couples TRBV3-1 (or the pseudogene TRBV3-2) to TRBJ2-2; TRBD1 aligns across 7 bases. The CDR3 has 12 amino acids. The V segment lost 5 bases and the J segment 6 bases; nucleotides outside the gene matches: 0. CDR1 and CDR2 from the germline V gene are LGHDT and YNNKEL (reference sequence).

The J gene is TRBJ2-7, the V gene TRBV18; D is uncertain. Germline CDR1 is KGHSH and CDR2 is LQKENI. The CDR3 loop spans 14 amino acids. Trimming left V 2 bases short and J 2 bases short, with 10 bases between. The CDR3 region is CASSPRREAYEQYF. The CDR3 nucleotides are TGTGCCAGCTCACCAAGGAGAGAGGCCTACGAGCAGTACTTC.

This sequence joins TRBV28 and TRBJ2-7; TRBD1 matches 8 bases. The CDR3 contains 15 residues. CDR1 MDHEN and CDR2 SYDVKM come from the germline V gene. V was clipped by 5 bases and J by 0 bases; unmatched bases: 6. The CDR3 loop is CASSPGGGPSYEQYF. CDR3 bases: TGTGCCAGCAGTCCAGGGGGCGGGCCCTCCTACGAGCAGTACTTC.

This clone was observed a few times. V gene TRBV28 combines with J gene TRBJ2-2; the match to TRBD2 covers 9 bases. From germline, CDR1 is MDHEN and CDR2 SYDVKM. J lost 0 bases, V lost 5 bases, and 4 bases had no gene match. CDR3 size: 16 residues. The CDR3 spells CASSHRTSANTGELFF. DNA of the CDR3: TGTGCCAGCAGTCACCGGACTAGCGCGAACACCGGGGAGCTGTTTTTT.

This clone appeared once. The chain uses TRBV3-1 (or the pseudogene TRBV3-2) and TRBJ2-2, with TRBD1 matching 7 bases. Germline trimming cut 1 base from V and 6 bases from J; bases unmatched to any gene: 2. This CDR3 has 14 residues. The V gene's germline CDR1 is LGHDT and CDR2 YNNKEL (reference sequence). The CDR3 sequence is CASSQVQGSGELFF. The CDR3 region has the DNA TGTGCCAGCAGCCAAGTACAGGGGTCCGGGGAGCTGTTTTTT.

This chain uses TRBV19 with TRBJ1-2, with D maybe TRBD1 (6 bases). The ends were cut back, 11 bases at V and 9 bases at J, with 22 bases in the middle. Germline loops: CDR1 LNHDA, CDR2 SQIVND (reference sequence). This CDR3 spans 13 amino acids. CDR3 coding DNA: TGTGCCGCCCAAGAGCGGACAGCGGGAAGCTACACCTTC. Translation: CAAQERTAGSYTF. Full variable domain (outside the CDR3, taken from reference TRBV19 and TRBJ1-2): DGGITQSPKYLFRKEGQNVTLSCEQNLNHDAMYWYRQDPGQGLRLIYYSQIVNDFQKGDIAEGYSVSREKKESFPLTVTSAQKNPTAFYLCAAQERTAGSYTFGSGTRLTVV.

This clone was seen more than once but under ten times. J is TRBJ2-7 and V is TRBV5-6, with 14 bases lining up with TRBD2. This CDR3 is built from 15 residues. After removal of 5 bases from V and 6 bases from J, the junction contained 7 bases not matched to a gene. The V gene's germline CDR1 is SGHDT and CDR2 YYEEEE. This CDR3 reads CASRGTSGSSREQYF. CDR3 sequence (DNA): TGTGCCAGCAGGGGGACTAGCGGGAGTTCCCGCGAGCAGTACTTC.

The chain recombines TRBV7-6 with TRBJ2-2; D is possibly TRBD1 (5 bases). The CDR3 has 14 amino acids. The V and J ends lost 1 base and 5 bases respectively, with 8 bases between them. Germline CDR1 SGHVS, CDR2 FNYEAQ. CDR3 sequence (DNA): TGTGCCAGCAGCTTAGAGGGGTCGACCGGGGAGCTGTTTTTT. This sequence encodes CASSLEGSTGELFF.

The chain combines TRBV29-1 with TRBJ2-7; 12 nucleotides align to TRBD2. After removal of 4 bases from V and 4 bases from J, the junction contained 2 bases not matched to a gene. Germline V lookup: CDR1 SQVTM, CDR2 ANQGSEA. CDR3 length: 13 amino acids. The CDR3 DNA sequence: TGCAGCGTTGCTGGACTAGCGGGATACGAGCAGTACTTC. It yields the protein CSVAGLAGYEQYF.

The chain has TRBV10-3 and TRBJ2-1; TRBD2 agrees at 10 bases. The CDR3 totals 15 residues. Looked up from germline, CDR1 is ENHRY and CDR2 is SYGVKD. Trimming took 4 bases from V and 8 from J; bases not matched to a gene: 8. CDR3 sequence: CAISGASGSIDEQFF. For the CDR3, the DNA is TGTGCCATCAGTGGTGCTAGCGGGAGTATCGATGAGCAGTTCTTC.

The V call is TRBV5-1, the J call TRBJ2-2; TRBD2 agrees at 11 bases. Germline V lookup: CDR1 SGHRS, CDR2 YFSETQ. The CDR3 has 18 amino acids. With V trimmed by 5 bases and J by 5 bases, 14 bases remained unmatched. This CDR3 reads CASSDGTSGDPGTGELFF. CDR3 in DNA: TGCGCCAGCAGTGATGGGACTAGCGGTGACCCGGGGACCGGGGAGCTGTTTTTT.

The chain couples TRBV28 to TRBJ1-4, with TRBD1 matching 9 bases. The CDR3 runs 16 residues. V lost 5 bases to trimming and J lost 8 bases; unmatched junction nucleotides: 12. Germline CDR1 and CDR2: MDHEN and SYDVKM. CDR3 DNA: TGTGCCAGCAGTCCCCGCTCCGGGACAGGGAGAGAAAAACTGTTTTTT. It codes for CASSPRSGTGREKLFF.

For the CDR3, the DNA is TGTGCCAGCAGCTTAGGCGCCACAGGCCGCTCTGGAAACACCATATATTTT. Translating gives CASSLGATGRSGNTIYF. The rearrangement uses TRBV7-3 and TRBJ1-3; tentatively, D is TRBD1 (5 bases). Germline values: CDR1 SGHTA, CDR2 FQGTGA. This CDR3 is built from 17 residues. V was cut by 2 bases and J by 0 bases, with 14 bases left in between.

The chain's CDR3 is CASSLGLQGTQYF. The CDR3 DNA reads as TGTGCCAGCAGCTTAGGCTTACAGGGGACCCAGTACTTC. This chain joins TRBV5-4 and TRBJ2-5, with a possible D match to TRBD1 (6 bases). V lost 2 bases, J lost 7 bases, and 12 bases lay in between. Germline CDR1 is SGHNT and CDR2 is YYREEE (reference sequence). The CDR3 has 13 residues.

As concerns this clone: In the same sample, other DNA sequences code for this CDR3. This chain links TRBV5-4 with TRBJ1-2; D gene ambiguous. V dropped 0 bases and J dropped 2 bases, with 5 bases sitting between them. Germline lookup yields CDR1 SGHNT and CDR2 YYREEE (reference sequence). The CDR3 consists of 13 residues. Here the CDR3 reads CASSLGQNYGYTF. The CDR3 nucleotides read TGTGCCAGCAGCTTGGGGCAGAACTATGGCTACACCTTC.

This chain links TRBV7-9 with TRBJ1-3, with 7 bases that match TRBD1. Losses at the gene ends were 0 bases for V and 2 bases for J; bases not matched to a gene: 4. CDR3 length: 16 residues. CDR1 is SEHNR, CDR2 FQNEAQ, per germline (reference sequence). In DNA form, the CDR3 reads TGTGCCAGCAGCTTAGCCACGACAGGGACTGGAAACACCATATATTTT. Translated, it gives CASSLATTGTGNTIYF.